This entry features one T cell receptor beta chain sequence. Its antigen is still unknown. No clone much larger than this one lies a single base away; base qualities are absent. The CDR3 numbers 14 residues from cysteine through phenylalanine. Only CDR3 DNA remains: 42 bases, in frame from the first base. Trimming at the junction amounts to 6 bases on V and 2 bases on J, and the germline ends lie 12 bases apart. According to the germline V gene, CDR1 reads ENHRY and CDR2 reads SYGVKD. The library was generated by 5' RACE. TCRdb names Illumina HiSeq 2000 as the instrument used. Template switching introduced a universal primer binding site; the final cDNA contained a unique molecular identifier, enabling accurate counting of TCR cDNA molecules. Specific primers in the conserved constant-segment region were used to synthesize first-strand cDNA for TCR alpha and beta chains. To control for contamination, every cDNA library carried two barcodes: a SMART-Mk sample barcode plus Illumina barcodes. TruSeq adapter sequences, together with Illumina sample barcodes, were added in two successive PCR steps. Sequencing of the TCR alpha and beta cDNA libraries was done on the Illumina HiSeq platform using custom primers. The original methods were these. Raw reads were processed with MiGEC to extract unique molecular identifiers, and MiXCR was used to determine CDR3 positions. Recombination models were inferred per individual with the repgenHMM and IGoR tools using an EM algorithm. The tcR package in R was used for shared clonotype analysis, with sharing normalized by the product of cloneset sizes. To study raw recombination without the effects of thymic and clonal selection, out-of-frame nonproductive sequences were analyzed. The public reads were quality trimmed at Q25 with fastp and then assembled into clones with MiXCR by TCRdb, keeping productive beta chains. Every distinct CDR3 protein forms one entry, paired with its most common genes and DNA. Here the V and J calls rest on TCRdb's processing, not on the authors' analysis. The sample records 1.5 million to 2 million distinct CDR3 sequences, more than 30% of which are singletons. The ten largest clones represent over 0.25% of the sample.

Only healthy Caucasian donors were included. This sample was taken from a study of identical twins (dated by TCRdb to the mid-2010s). Broadly, across the study: To test whether fetal clonotypes persist, this study deep-sequenced TCR alpha and beta repertoires from monozygotic twins, from unrelated adults of various ages, and from cord blood. To rule out contamination, replicate twin experiments were performed at different times with different library preparation protocols.

Points the paper makes about the study in general: Abundant cord blood beta clonotypes had fewer insertions, young adult naive repertoires showed a similar but weaker trend, and memory repertoires showed no such trend. Out-of-frame TCR alpha sharing in monozygotic twins was systematically underestimated by recombination models, whereas sharing between unrelated individuals was in agreement with the recombination models. Because the same donors could not be followed over many years, the conclusions depended on cross-sectional statistical analysis. Compared with coincidental sharing between unrelated individuals, out-of-frame TCR alpha sequences shared between twins had an excess of sequences with low generation probability. Zero-insertion analyses could be partly confounded by invariant T cells such as MAIT and iNKT, though diverse VJ usage argued against such confounding for most clonotypes. A weaker excess of twin sharing was found in beta out-of-frame sequences because the signal-to-noise ratio was lowered by fewer shared sequences.

The receptor chain draws on TRBV10-3 and TRBJ2-3; the D gene is perhaps TRBD1, from 6 matching bases. This receptor was obtained from a newborn girl in good health. The sequenced material came from cord blood. CDR3 protein: CAISATGPTDTQYF. At the DNA level, the sequence is TGTGCCATCAGCGCGACAGGACCCACAGATACGCAGTATTTT.